This T cell receptor (beta chain) was sequenced for a study of cytomegalovirus exposure and HLA in healthy donors. Broader study findings: The authors later linked a missense DCLRE1C variant to TCR beta V- and J-gene trimming. Among CMV-associated TCR beta chains, most appeared HLA-restricted in a later analysis.

60 Vbeta and 13 Jbeta primers were used in PCR. TCRdb keeps only in-frame clones here, not all; method: immunoSEQ multiplex PCR. The data show 150,000 to 200,000 clones, around 85% seen once. CDR1 and CDR2 from the germline V gene are MDHEN and SYDVKM. The CDR3 covers 15 residues. V lost 5 bases and J 1 base, leaving 11 bases between the germline ends. The table lists this clone with a few counts. Its antigen is as yet unknown. The sample taken for sequencing was PBMCs. This receptor was identified in a woman in her 50s in good health and CMV-seronegative. The rearrangement links TRBV28 to TRBJ1-4, with D possibly TRBD1 on 5 matching bases. The CDR3: CASSTSGVTNEKLFF. The CDR3 region has the DNA TGTGCCAGCAGTACCTCGGGGGTAACTAATGAAAAACTGTTTTTT.